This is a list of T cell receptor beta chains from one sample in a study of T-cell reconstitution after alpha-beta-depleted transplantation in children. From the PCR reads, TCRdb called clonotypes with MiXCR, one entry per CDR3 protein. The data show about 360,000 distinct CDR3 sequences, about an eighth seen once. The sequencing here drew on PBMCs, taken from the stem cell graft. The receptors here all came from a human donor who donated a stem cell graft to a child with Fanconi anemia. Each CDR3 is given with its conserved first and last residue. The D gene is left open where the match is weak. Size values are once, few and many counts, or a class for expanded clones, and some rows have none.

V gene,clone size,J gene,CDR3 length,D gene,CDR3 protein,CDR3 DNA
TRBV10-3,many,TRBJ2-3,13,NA,CAISESNADTQYF,TGTGCCATCAGTGAGTCAAACGCAGATACGCAGTATTTT
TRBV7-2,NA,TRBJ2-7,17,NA,CASSHFGRTEYSYEQYF,TGTGCCAGCAGCCATTTTGGGAGGACTGAGTACTCCTACGAGCAGTACTTC
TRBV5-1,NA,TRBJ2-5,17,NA,CASSTGLLVPYQETQYF,TGCGCCAGCAGCACGGGACTTTTAGTACCATACCAAGAGACCCAGTACTTC
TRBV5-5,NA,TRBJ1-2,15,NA,CASSSGPQTNYGYTF,TGTGCCAGCAGCTCCGGCCCGCAAACTAACTATGGCTACACCTTC
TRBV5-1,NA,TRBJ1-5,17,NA,CASSPGHLPTSNQPQHF,TGCGCCAGCAGCCCGGGACATCTGCCCACTAGCAATCAGCCCCAGCATTTT
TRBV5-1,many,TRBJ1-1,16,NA,CASSLGWGSGNTEAFF,TGCGCCAGCAGCTTGGGATGGGGAAGCGGGAACACTGAAGCTTTCTTT
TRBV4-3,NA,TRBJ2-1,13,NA,CASSQDNGNEQFF,TGCGCCAGCAGCCAAGATAATGGGAATGAGCAGTTCTTC
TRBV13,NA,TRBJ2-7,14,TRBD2,CASSRLAGTYEQYF,TGTGCCAGCAGCCGACTAGCGGGTACCTACGAGCAGTACTTC
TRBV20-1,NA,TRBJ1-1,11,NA,CSALGVTEAFF,TGCAGTGCTCTGGGGGTGACTGAAGCTTTCTTT
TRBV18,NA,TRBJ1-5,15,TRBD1,CASSQGAGSNQPQHF,TGTGCCAGCTCACAGGGGGCGGGGAGCAATCAGCCCCAGCATTTT
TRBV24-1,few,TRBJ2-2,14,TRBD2,CATSGGADTGELFF,TGTGCCACCAGCGGGGGGGCCGACACCGGGGAGCTGTTTTTT
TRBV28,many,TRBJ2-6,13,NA,CASREGGANVLTF,TGTGCCAGCAGAGAGGGGGGGGCCAACGTCCTGACTTTC
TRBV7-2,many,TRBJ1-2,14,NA,CASSEQWANYGYTF,TGTGCCAGCAGTGAACAATGGGCGAACTATGGCTACACCTTC
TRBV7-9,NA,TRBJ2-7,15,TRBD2,CASSLGPSGRYEQYF,TGTGCCAGCAGCTTAGGTCCTAGCGGGAGATACGAGCAGTACTTC
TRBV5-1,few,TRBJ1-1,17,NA,CASSLAVFSGASTEAFF,TGCGCCAGCAGCTTGGCGGTATTCTCAGGGGCTAGCACTGAAGCTTTCTTT
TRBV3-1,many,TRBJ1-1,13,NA,CASSQARGRQAFF,TGTGCCAGCAGCCAAGCTCGAGGGAGGCAAGCTTTCTTT
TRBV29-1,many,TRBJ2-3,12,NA,CSVSFDGDTQYF,TGCAGCGTTTCCTTCGACGGTGATACGCAGTATTTT
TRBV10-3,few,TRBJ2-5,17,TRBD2,CAISDPRLAGTQETQYF,TGTGCCATCAGTGACCCACGACTAGCGGGGACTCAAGAGACCCAGTACTTC
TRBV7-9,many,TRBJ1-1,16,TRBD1,CASSLRGPGSTHEAFF,TGTGCCAGCAGCTTAAGGGGGCCAGGGTCGACCCATGAAGCTTTCTTT
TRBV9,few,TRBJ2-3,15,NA,CASSVEWGPTDTQYF,TGTGCCAGCAGCGTAGAGTGGGGCCCCACAGATACGCAGTATTTT
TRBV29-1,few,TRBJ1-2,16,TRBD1,CSAGGTTGNLNYGYTF,TGCAGCGCCGGGGGTACGACAGGGAACCTAAACTATGGCTACACCTTC
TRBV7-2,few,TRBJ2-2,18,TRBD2,CASSLRGSGGLNTGELFF,TGTGCCAGCAGCTTAAGGGGTAGCGGGGGGCTGAACACCGGGGAGCTGTTTTTT